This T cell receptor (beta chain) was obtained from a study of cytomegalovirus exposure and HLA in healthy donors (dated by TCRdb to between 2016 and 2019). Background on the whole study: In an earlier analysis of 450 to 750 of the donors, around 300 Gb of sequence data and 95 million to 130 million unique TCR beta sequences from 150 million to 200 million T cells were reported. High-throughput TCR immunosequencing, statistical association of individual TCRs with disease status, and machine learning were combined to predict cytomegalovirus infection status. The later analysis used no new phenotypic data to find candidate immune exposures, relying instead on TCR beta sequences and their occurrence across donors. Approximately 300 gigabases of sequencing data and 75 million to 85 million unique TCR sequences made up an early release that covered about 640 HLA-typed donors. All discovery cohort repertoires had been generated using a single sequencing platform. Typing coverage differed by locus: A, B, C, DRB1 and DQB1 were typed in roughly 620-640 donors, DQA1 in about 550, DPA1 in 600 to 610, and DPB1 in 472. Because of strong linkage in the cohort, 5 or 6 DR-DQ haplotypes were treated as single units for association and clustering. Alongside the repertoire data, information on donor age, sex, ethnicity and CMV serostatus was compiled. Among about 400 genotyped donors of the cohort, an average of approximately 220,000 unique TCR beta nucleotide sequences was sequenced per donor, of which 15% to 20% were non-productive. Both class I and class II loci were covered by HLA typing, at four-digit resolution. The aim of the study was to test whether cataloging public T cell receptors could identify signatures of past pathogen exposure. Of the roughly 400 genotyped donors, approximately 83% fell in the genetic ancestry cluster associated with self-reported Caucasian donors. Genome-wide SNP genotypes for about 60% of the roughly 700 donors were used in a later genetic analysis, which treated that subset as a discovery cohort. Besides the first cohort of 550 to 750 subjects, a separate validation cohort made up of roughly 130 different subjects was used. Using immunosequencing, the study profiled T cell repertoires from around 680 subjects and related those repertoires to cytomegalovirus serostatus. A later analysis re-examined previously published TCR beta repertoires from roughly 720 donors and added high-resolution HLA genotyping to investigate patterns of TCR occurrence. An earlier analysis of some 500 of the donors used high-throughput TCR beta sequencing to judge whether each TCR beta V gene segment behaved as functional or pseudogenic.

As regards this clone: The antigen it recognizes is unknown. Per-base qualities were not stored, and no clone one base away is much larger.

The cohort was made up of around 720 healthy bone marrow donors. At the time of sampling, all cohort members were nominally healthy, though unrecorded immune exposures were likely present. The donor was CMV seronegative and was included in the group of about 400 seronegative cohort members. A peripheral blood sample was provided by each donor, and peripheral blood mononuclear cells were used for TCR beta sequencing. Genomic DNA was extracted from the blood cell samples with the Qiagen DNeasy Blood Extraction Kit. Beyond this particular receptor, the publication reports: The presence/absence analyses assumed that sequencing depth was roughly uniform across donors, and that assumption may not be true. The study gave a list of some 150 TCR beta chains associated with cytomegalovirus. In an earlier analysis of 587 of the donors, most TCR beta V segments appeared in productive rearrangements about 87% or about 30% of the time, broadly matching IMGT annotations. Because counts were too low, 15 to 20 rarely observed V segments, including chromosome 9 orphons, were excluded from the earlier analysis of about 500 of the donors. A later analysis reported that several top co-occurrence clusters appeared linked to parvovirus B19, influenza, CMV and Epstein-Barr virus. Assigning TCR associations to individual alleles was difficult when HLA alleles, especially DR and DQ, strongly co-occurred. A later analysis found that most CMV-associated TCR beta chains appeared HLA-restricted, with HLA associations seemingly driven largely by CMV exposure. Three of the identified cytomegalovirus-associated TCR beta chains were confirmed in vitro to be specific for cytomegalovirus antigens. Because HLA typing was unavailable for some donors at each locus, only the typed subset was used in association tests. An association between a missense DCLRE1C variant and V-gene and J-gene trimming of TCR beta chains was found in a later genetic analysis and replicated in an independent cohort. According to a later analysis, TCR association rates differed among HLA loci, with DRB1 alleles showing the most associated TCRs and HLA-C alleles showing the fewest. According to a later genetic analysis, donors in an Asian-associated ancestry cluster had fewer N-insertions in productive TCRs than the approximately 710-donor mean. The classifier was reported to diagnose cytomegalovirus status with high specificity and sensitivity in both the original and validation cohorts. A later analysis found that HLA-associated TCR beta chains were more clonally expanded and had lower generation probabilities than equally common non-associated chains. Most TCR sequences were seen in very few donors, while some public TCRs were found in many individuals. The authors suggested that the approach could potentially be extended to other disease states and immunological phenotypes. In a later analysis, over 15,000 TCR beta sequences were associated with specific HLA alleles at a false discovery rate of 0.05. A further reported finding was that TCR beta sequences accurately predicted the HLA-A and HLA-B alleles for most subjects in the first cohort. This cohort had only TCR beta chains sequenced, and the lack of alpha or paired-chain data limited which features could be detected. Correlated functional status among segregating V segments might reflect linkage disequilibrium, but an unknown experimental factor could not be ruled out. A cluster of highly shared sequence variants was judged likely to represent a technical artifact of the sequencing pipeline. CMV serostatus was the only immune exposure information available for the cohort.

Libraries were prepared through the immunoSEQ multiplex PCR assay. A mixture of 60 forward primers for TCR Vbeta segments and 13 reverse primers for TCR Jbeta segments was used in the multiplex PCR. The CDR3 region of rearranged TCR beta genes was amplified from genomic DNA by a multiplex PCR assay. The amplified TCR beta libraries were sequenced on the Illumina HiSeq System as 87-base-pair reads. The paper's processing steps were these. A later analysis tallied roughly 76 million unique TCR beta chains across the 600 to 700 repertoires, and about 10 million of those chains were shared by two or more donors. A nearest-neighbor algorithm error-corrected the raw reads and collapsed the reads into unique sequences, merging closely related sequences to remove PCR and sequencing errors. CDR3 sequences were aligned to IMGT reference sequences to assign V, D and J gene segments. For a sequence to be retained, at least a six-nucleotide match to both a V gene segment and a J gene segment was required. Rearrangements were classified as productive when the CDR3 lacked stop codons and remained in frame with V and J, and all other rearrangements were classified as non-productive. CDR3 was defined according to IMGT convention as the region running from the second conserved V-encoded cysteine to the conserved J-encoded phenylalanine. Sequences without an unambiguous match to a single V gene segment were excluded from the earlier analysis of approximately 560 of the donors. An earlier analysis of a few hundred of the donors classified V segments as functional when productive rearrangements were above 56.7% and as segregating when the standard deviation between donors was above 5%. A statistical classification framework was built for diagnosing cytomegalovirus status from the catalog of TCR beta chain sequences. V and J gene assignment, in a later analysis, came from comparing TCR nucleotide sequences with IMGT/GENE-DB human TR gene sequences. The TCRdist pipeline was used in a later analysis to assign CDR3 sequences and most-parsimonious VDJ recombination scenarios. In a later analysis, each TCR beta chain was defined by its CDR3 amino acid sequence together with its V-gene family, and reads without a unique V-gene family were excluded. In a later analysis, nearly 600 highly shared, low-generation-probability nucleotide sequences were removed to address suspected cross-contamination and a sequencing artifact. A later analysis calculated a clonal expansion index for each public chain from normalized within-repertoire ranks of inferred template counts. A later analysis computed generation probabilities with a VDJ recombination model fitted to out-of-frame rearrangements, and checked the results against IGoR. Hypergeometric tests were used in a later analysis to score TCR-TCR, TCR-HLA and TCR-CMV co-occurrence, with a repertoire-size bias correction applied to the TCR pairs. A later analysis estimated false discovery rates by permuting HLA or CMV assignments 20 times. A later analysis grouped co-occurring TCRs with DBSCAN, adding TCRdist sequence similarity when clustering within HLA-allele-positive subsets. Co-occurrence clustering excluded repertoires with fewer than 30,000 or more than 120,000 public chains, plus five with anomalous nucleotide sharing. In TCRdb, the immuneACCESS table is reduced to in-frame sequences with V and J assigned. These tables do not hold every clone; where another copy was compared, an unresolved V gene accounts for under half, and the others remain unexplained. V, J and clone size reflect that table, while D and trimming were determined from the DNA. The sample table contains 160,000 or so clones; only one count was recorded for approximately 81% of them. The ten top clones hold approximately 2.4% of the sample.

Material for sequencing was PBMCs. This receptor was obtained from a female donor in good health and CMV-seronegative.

The DNA is as follows: TGTGCCAGTAGTATTGGCCCTTACGAGCAGTACTTC. Its protein product is CASSIGPYEQYF. The receptor chain draws on TRBV19 and TRBJ2-7; there is no confident call for the D gene. The germline V gene (reference sequence) yields LNHDA for CDR1 and SQIVND for CDR2. The CDR3, from cysteine to phenylalanine, totals 12 residues. Only CDR3 DNA is held: 36 bases, read in frame from base 1. A distance of 7 bases separates the germline ends of V and J, which lose 3 bases and 4 bases respectively.